The entry that follows covers one TCR beta chain sequence. The antigen remains unidentified. The CDR3 spans 19 residues. Germline loops: CDR1 MGHRA, CDR2 YSYEKL. The V and J ends lost 1 base and 0 bases, in that order; junction bases with no gene match: 12. Primers: 60 Vbeta forward and 13 Jbeta reverse. Authors' analysis steps: A follow-up analysis tallied around 80 million unique TCR beta chains, roughly 11 million shared. Clones were sequenced by immunoSEQ multiplex PCR, and TCRdb holds only the in-frame ones, with some missing. V, J and clone size derive from that table, while D and trimming were established from the DNA sequence. Seen here are roughly 120,000 clones, about 59% observed once, and the top ten hold more than 8%. These data originate in a study of cytomegalovirus exposure and HLA in healthy donors. Study conclusions and caveats: As a later analysis revealed, most CMV-associated TCR beta chains appeared HLA-restricted.

The sequence came from a woman in her forties in good health and CMV-seropositive. Input material: PBMCs. The genes are TRBV4-1 and TRBJ2-7, with 10 nucleotides matching TRBD2. This chain's CDR3 is CASSQVPPPLAGSSYEQYF. CDR3 nucleotides: TGCGCCAGCAGCCAAGTCCCACCTCCACTAGCGGGATCCTCCTACGAGCAGTACTTC.